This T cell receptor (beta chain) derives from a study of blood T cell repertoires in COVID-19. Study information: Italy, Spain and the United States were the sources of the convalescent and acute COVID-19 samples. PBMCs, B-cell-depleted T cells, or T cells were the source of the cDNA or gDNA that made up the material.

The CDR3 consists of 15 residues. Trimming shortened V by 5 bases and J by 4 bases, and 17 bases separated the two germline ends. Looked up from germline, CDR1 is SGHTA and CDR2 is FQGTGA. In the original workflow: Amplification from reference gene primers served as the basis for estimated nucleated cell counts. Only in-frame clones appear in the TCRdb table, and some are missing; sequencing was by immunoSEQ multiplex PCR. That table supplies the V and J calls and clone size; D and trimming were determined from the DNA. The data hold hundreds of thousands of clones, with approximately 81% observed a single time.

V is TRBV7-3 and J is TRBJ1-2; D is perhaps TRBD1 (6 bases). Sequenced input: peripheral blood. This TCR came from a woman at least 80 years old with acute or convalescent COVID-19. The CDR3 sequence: CASSPWGGAGYGYTF. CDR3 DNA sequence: TGTGCCAGCAGCCCTTGGGGGGGCGCAGGCTATGGCTACACCTTC. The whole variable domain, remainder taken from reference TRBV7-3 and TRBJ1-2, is GAGVSQTPSNKVTEKGKYVELRCDPISGHTALYWYRQSLGQGPEFLIYFQGTGAADDSGLPNDRFFAVRPEGSVSTLKIQRTERGDSAVYLCASSPWGGAGYGYTFGSGTRLTVV.